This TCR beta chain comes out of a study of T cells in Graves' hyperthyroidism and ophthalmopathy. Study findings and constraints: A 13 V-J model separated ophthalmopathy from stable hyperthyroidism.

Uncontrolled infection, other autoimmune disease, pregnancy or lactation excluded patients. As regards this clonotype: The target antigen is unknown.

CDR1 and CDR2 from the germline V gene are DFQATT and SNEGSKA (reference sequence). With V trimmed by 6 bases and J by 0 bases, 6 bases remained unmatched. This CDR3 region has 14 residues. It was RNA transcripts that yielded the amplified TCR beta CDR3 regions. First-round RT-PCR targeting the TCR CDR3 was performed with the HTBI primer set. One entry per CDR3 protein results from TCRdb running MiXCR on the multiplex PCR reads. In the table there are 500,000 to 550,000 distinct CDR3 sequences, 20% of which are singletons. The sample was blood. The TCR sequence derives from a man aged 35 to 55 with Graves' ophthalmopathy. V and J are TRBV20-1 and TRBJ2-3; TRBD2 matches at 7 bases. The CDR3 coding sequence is TGCAGTGCCCGAGGGAGGGTCAGCACAGATACGCAGTATTTT. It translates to CSARGRVSTDTQYF.